The T cell receptor (beta chain) under discussion was sequenced for a study of circulating and synovial CD4+ cells in juvenile arthritis. Sequenced samples came from active juvenile idiopathic arthritis patients. Notes on the study in general: CPL versus bulk CD4 samples: T cell genome counts differed by at least an order of magnitude. Measured synovium overlap likely understates the true shared repertoire.

Profiled with immunoSEQ multiplex PCR; TCRdb holds only in-frame clones, not every one. The sample includes over 13,000 clones, around 80% seen only once; the top ten take approximately 3.3%. About this clone itself: Its cognate antigen is unknown. The junction and the germline gene differ at one end; a read error may be behind it. Different DNA sequences within this sample yield the same CDR3.

The sample comprised CD4+ T cells from synovial fluid. The receptor was isolated from a human patient with juvenile idiopathic arthritis. Some clones in this sample may be carry-over from other donors' samples.

CDR3 DNA sequence: TGCGCCAGCAGCCAAGATTACACAGCCGGGGATAATTCCCCCCTCCACTTT. Protein: CASSQDYTAGDNSPLHF. The chain couples TRBV4-1 to TRBJ1-6; D remains ambiguous. Germline values: CDR1 MGHRA, CDR2 YSYEKL. This CDR3 is built from 17 residues.